This record covers a single T cell receptor (beta chain). Its antigen is currently unknown. It was across several immunoSEQ plates that each subset's genomic DNA was evenly split. Clones were read by immunoSEQ multiplex PCR, and TCRdb kept only the in-frame ones, dropping some. The sample shows about 980,000 clones, approximately 80% of them seen only once. This sample was included in a study of shared clonotypes between healthy human individuals. The study's findings and limits: Four donors had around 5% of their naive CD4 clonotypes in common.

The CDR3 sequence is 15 residues long. From germline, CDR1 is ENHRY and CDR2 SYGVKD. J gave up 1 base and V 7 bases, and 4 bases lay outside the gene matches. The TCR originated in a man younger than 35 in good health. The sequenced sample consisted of memory CD4+ T cells sorted from blood. The subset here: CD45RA-negative fraction. The chain is built from TRBV10-3 and TRBJ2-2; 9 nucleotides agree with TRBD2. The CDR3 is CAITSGGQNTGELFF. CDR3 nucleotide sequence: TGTGCCATCACAAGCGGGGGGCAGAACACCGGGGAGCTGTTTTTT.